This T cell receptor (beta chain) was retrieved from a study of T cells in Graves' hyperthyroidism and ophthalmopathy (dated by TCRdb to the late 2010s). Regarding the study in general: Peripheral blood was sampled at the time of initial diagnosis, prior to any treatment. To identify TCR V-J signatures that set the groups apart, the researchers used a discovery cohort of 90 to 100 patients, made up of 43 with Graves' ophthalmopathy and 57 with stable Graves' hyperthyroidism. Whether ophthalmopathy could be predicted prospectively was tested in an independent validation cohort made up of about 20 hyperthyroidism patients plus 17 patients who later progressed to ophthalmopathy. The approximately 98 discovery patients were randomly divided into training and test sets at a 7:3 ratio. The study also compared thyroid tissue and blood T-cell repertoires from several Graves' hyperthyroidism patients. After blood sampling, hyperthyroidism patients were treated with methimazole at a starting dose of 30 mg daily, and ophthalmopathy patients were treated with high-dose intravenous methylprednisolone. The paper reports TCR Vbeta CDR3 sequencing of 140 or so peripheral blood samples: approximately 41 ophthalmopathy, about 75 hyperthyroidism and approximately 17 progressor patients. Overall study results and their limits: In validation, progression to ophthalmopathy was predicted by the model with nearly 71% sensitivity and 72% to 85% specificity, a median of 6.5 months before onset. In cross-validation, a model built on a 13 V-J signature told ophthalmopathy apart from stable hyperthyroidism with over 85% sensitivity and around 83% specificity, and in testing the same model reached 80%/75%. No statistical method was used to fix the sample size in advance, and group allocation was not hidden from the investigators. Most expanded thyroid clonotypes (frequency above 0.001) were also detected in blood, suggesting blood repertoires may reflect thyroid immune responses.

The TCR beta CDR3 regions were amplified from the RNA transcripts. A first-round RT-PCR of the TCR CDR3 used the HTBI primer set with the Qiagen OneStep RT-PCR kit. A second multiplex PCR round built the libraries, followed by size selection and purification. Libraries were sequenced paired-end with 100 bp reads on an Illumina HiSeq2000. As for how the authors treated the data: SOAPnuke was used to process the raw data, with reads discarded if the reads contained adapters or uncalled bases, had a mean Phred below 15, or lacked an exact constant-primer or identifier match. COPE v1.2.5 was used to merge high-quality paired reads, and clonotypes were defined as unique nucleotide sequences. MiTCR v1.1 was used to align clonotypes to the IMGT TRBV, TRBD and TRBJ reference segments. Only V-J combinations with frequency above 0.0001, covering about 99% of repertoires, were analysed. The TCS score was defined as F50 (clonal expansion) divided by E x V (chaos), with BLOSUM62-based TCRdist calculated between CDR3 peptides within each V-J. Welch's t-statistics and random forest reduced roughly 530 V-J features to fewer than 15, which were used in a naive Bayes classifier (R e1071). TCRdb took the public reads, trimmed them with fastp at Q25, ran MiXCR for clone calling and kept in-frame beta chains. Rows matching on CDR3 protein sequence are summarized as one entry with the most common DNA and genes. The V and J calls were determined by TCRdb, not by the authors. The sample yields some 300,000 distinct CDR3 sequences; roughly 15% were counted once. Roughly 8.2% of the sample is in the top ten clones.

On this clonotype: It has no known antigen specificity. Given a much more abundant clone one base away, this may be a read error.

Stable Graves' hyperthyroidism was defined as no progression to ophthalmopathy during 18 months of follow-up. The hyperthyroidism patients were between 18 and 65 years old and newly diagnosed, with a disease duration of less than 2 months. Patients with uncontrolled infections, other autoimmune diseases, pregnancy or lactation were excluded. Diagnoses relied on clinical symptoms, serum thyroxine and TRAb, thyroid ultrasound and orbital computed tomography. PBMCs were isolated from about 10 ml of fresh peripheral blood by Ficoll-Paque density gradient centrifugation. Trizol reagent was used to extract total RNA, and RNA quality was then checked on an Agilent 2100 Bioanalyzer. CDR1 is given as MNHEY and CDR2 as SMNVEV, both from the germline V gene (reference sequence). The CDR3, cysteine through phenylalanine, is 16 amino acids long. CDR3 DNA only is kept here, 48 bases in frame from base 1.

The sample consisted of blood. This receptor was obtained from a woman in her thirties or forties with Graves' hyperthyroidism. The rearranged chain carries TRBV27 and TRBJ1-3, and TRBD1 matches 8 of the central bases. The CDR3 sequence is CATSSIQGVAGNTIYF. The sequence in DNA is TGTGCCACCAGTTCGATACAGGGGGTGGCTGGAAACACCATATATTTT.